Listed below are T cell receptor beta chains from one sample, sequenced in a study of cytomegalovirus exposure and HLA in healthy donors. Method: immunoSEQ multiplex PCR; TCRdb's copy keeps in-frame clones and lacks some. Of some 180,000 clones detected, about 82% appear once; the ten largest clones hold around 1.6%. The sequencing input was PBMCs. These receptors originate from a man aged 18 to 35 in good health and CMV-seronegative. Each CDR3 is given with its conserved first and last residue. Fields, in order: D gene, J gene, V gene, clone size, CDR3 DNA, CDR3 protein. The D gene is left open where the match is weak. Size is omitted from some rows. Given values are once, few, many or a class for expanded clones.

TRBD1 TRBJ1-1 TRBV19 . TGTGCCAGTAGCCGAACCACCGGGACAGGGGTGGTCTGGAACACTGAAGCTTTCTTT CASSRTTGTGVVWNTEAFF
TRBD2 TRBJ2-4 TRBV28 . TGTGCCAGCAGTTTACCGGGAGGCGGAAACATTCAGTACTTC CASSLPGGGNIQYF
TRBD1 TRBJ1-2 TRBV6-6 few TGTGCCAGCAGACAGGGGGAAGCTAACTATGGCTACACCTTC CASRQGEANYGYTF
. TRBJ2-7 TRBV29-1 . TGCAGCGTTGTGGGGGGTACCGGCGAGCAGTACTTC CSVVGGTGEQYF
. TRBJ1-4 TRBV5-6 . TGTGCCAGCAGCTACAGGACAGACCCAACTAATGAAAAACTGTTTTTT CASSYRTDPTNEKLFF
TRBD1 TRBJ2-7 TRBV18 few TGTGCCAGCTCACCACCGAAGAACAGGGGGCTAAACGAGCAGTACTTC CASSPPKNRGLNEQYF
TRBD2 TRBJ2-2 TRBV4-1 few TGCGCCAGCAGCCAAGCGGGACTAGCGGGAATTGACACCGGGGAGCTGTTTTTT CASSQAGLAGIDTGELFF
. TRBJ2-5 TRBV15 . TGTGCCACCAGCAGAGATCACGGCGGGGTAAAGACCCAGTACTTC CATSRDHGGVKTQYF
. TRBJ2-5 TRBV4-1 . TGCGCCAGCAGCCAAGTGGCCAGGGTTGGAGAGACCCAGTACTTC CASSQVARVGETQYF
TRBD2 TRBJ2-1 TRBV29-1 . TGCAGCGTTGAAGGGCTAGCGGGGACCTACTCCTACAATGAGCAGTTCTTC CSVEGLAGTYSYNEQFF
. TRBJ2-4 TRBV7-3 few TGTGCCAGCAGCTTAGTAGGAGGGCGCGAGGCCAAAAACATTCAGTACTTC CASSLVGGREAKNIQYF